These 11 T cell receptor beta chains share one sample of origin, sequenced in a study of blood T cells in healthy people across ages (dated by TCRdb to the mid-2010s). Preparation of the library involved 5' RACE. Sequenced on an Illumina HiSeq 2500. A second about 7 to 11 cycle PCR used a sample-barcoded 5' primer and a J-beta primer mix. TCRdb reprocessing: public reads trimmed at Q25 with fastp, clones called with MiXCR, in-frame beta chains kept. Rows merge per CDR3 protein into single entries with the most common DNA and genes. The sample table shows roughly 1,700,000 distinct CDR3 sequences, and roughly 27% are seen once. Of the sample, 7.7% is held by the ten largest clones. Sequencing was done on a sample of blood. These receptors all come from a woman aged 30 to 39 in good health.

The chain combines TRBV5-1 with TRBJ2-1; 7 bases are a match to TRBD1. Germline values: CDR1 SGHRS, CDR2 YFSETQ. The V segment lost 4 bases and the J segment 3 bases; nucleotides outside the gene matches: 13. This CDR3 region has 17 residues. CDR3 bases: TGCGCCAGCAGCCTAAATTACCCGGGACAGAACTACAATGAGCAGTTCTTC. Amino acids: CASSLNYPGQNYNEQFF.

V and J are TRBV25-1 and TRBJ1-2; 12 bases agree with TRBD1. J gave up 8 bases and V 1 base, and 5 bases lay outside the gene matches. This CDR3 is built from 15 residues. Germline assignment: CDR1 MGHDK and CDR2 SYGVNS. The CDR3 region has the DNA TGTGCCAGCAGTGAATCGGGGACAGGGGGCCGAGGCTACACCTTC. Its protein product is CASSESGTGGRGYTF.

The rearrangement joins TRBV18 to TRBJ2-7; D possibly corresponds to TRBD2 (6 bases). This CDR3 spans 16 amino acids. V gave up 2 bases and J gave up 6 bases, with 20 bases separating them. The germline gives CDR1 KGHSH, CDR2 LQKENI. The CDR3 sequence: CASSPNVRTTEGEQYF. The CDR3 DNA reads TGTGCCAGCTCACCAAATGTGAGGACAACGGAGGGCGAGCAGTACTTC.

J is TRBJ1-5 and V is TRBV7-2; D ambiguous. Germline V lookup: CDR1 SGHTA, CDR2 FQGNSA. V was shortened by 2 bases and J by 3 bases, with 8 bases between the two germline ends. The CDR3 loop spans 14 amino acids. CDR3 sequence: CASSLRVLNQPQHF. DNA of the CDR3: TGTGCCAGCAGCTTAAGGGTCCTCAATCAGCCCCAGCATTTT.

The genes are TRBV20-1 and TRBJ2-3, with 9 positions matching TRBD2. This CDR3 region has 14 residues. Trimming removed 6 bases from V and 1 base from J; junction bases left unmatched: 5. Germline lookup yields CDR1 DFQATT and CDR2 SNEGSKA (reference sequence). The CDR3 loop is CSAVAGARTDTQYF. The CDR3 DNA follows: TGCAGTGCAGTAGCGGGAGCGCGCACAGATACGCAGTATTTT.

This clonotype has just a few counts. This chain connects TRBV6-6 to TRBJ2-3, with D unclear. Germline V CDR1 and CDR2: MNHNY, SVGAGI (reference sequence). Deletions cut 2 bases from V and 0 bases from J, with 12 bases between. CDR3 length: 16 residues. DNA of the CDR3: TGTGCCAGCAGTTACCCGCAGAAAGCTAGCACAGATACGCAGTATTTT. Translated, it gives CASSYPQKASTDTQYF.

There are a few counts of this clonotype. The J gene is TRBJ2-7, the V gene TRBV3-1, with 9 nucleotides matching TRBD1. CDR3 length: 14 residues. Per germline, CDR1 LGHDT and CDR2 YNNKEL (reference sequence). Unmatched junction bases numbered 8, after V lost 4 bases and J lost 7 bases. The CDR3 DNA is TGTGCCAGCAGCCCCGGGGACAGGGCTCGGGAGCAGTACTTC. Its translation is CASSPGDRAREQYF.

About this clonotype itself: A much larger clone lies a single base off, so this may be a read error. This chain uses TRBV12-3 or TRBV12-4 with TRBJ2-7; 11 nucleotides line up with TRBD2. The V segment lost 6 bases and the J segment 7 bases; nucleotides outside the gene matches: 8. CDR3 length: 14 amino acids. The CDR3: CASRATSGIREQYF. The CDR3 bases are TGTGCCAGCAGGGCGACTAGCGGGATAAGGGAGCAGTACTTC.

This chain connects TRBV28 to TRBJ2-1; 9 bases map to TRBD1. From germline, CDR1 is MDHEN and CDR2 SYDVKM. Trimming cost V 2 bases and J 0 bases; bases outside gene matches: 5. This CDR3 has 17 amino acids. The CDR3 is CASSLRTGEFSYNEQFF. DNA for the CDR3: TGTGCCAGCAGTTTACGGACAGGGGAGTTCTCCTACAATGAGCAGTTCTTC.

The V gene is TRBV27, the J gene TRBJ1-1, with no clear D. This CDR3 has 15 residues. Germline loops: CDR1 MNHEY, CDR2 SMNVEV (reference sequence). Trimming pared 6 bases from V and 0 bases from J, leaving 14 bases between. In DNA, the CDR3 is TGTGCCAGCAGCGTTGACGGGTTTATGAACACTGAAGCTTTCTTT. This codes for CASSVDGFMNTEAFF.

With respect to this clonotype: The junction shows a germline mismatch at one end, possibly a read error. The chain couples TRBV7-9 to TRBJ2-7; D gene uncertain. Germline lookup yields CDR1 SEHNR and CDR2 FQNEAQ (reference sequence). The CDR3 runs 14 residues. CDR3 amino acids: CACSPNSPSYEQYF. The CDR3 nucleotides read TGTGCCTGCAGCCCAAATTCCCCCTCCTACGAGCAGTACTTC.